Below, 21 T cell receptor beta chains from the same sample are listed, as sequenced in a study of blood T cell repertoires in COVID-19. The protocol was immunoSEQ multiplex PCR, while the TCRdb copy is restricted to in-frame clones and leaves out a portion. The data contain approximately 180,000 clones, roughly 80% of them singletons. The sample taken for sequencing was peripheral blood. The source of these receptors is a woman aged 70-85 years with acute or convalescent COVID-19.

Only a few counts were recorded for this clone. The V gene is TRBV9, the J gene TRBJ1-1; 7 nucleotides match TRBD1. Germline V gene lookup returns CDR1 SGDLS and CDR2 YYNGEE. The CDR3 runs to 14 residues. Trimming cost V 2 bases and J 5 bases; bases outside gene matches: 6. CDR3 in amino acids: CASSVTGTVTEAFF. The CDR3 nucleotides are TGTGCCAGCAGCGTGACAGGGACTGTGACTGAAGCTTTCTTT.

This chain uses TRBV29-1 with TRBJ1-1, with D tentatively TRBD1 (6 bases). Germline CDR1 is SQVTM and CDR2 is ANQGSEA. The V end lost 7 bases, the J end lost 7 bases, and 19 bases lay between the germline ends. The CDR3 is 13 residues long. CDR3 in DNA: TGCAGCGGGGTCCTGGGTCAACAGGGTGAAGCTTTCTTT. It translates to CSGVLGQQGEAFF.

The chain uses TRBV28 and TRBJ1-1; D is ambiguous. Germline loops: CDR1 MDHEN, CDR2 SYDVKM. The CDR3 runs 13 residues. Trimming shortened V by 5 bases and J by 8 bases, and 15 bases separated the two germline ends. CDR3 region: CASSAGEEPEAFF. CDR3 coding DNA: TGTGCCAGCAGTGCCGGGGAAGAACCCGAAGCTTTCTTT.

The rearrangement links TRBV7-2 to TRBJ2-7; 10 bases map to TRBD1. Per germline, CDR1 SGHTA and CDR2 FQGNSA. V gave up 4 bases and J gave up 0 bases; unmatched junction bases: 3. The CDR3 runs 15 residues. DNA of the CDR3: TGTGCCAGCAGCTGGGGACAGGGGAGCTCCTACGAGCAGTACTTC. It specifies CASSWGQGSSYEQYF.

The CDR3 bases are TGCGCCAGCAGTGGCTCAGGGGTAAACACTGAAGCTTTCTTT. Residues: CASSGSGVNTEAFF. This chain joins TRBV10-2 and TRBJ1-1; tentatively, D is TRBD1 (6 bases). CDR1 is WSHSY, CDR2 SAAADI, per germline. Trimming left V 4 bases short and J 2 bases short, with 11 bases between. This CDR3 is built from 14 residues.

CDR3 sequence reads: CASSWGQYTGELFF. CDR3 nucleotide sequence: TGTGCCAGCAGCTGGGGGCAATACACCGGGGAGCTGTTTTTT. The chain has TRBV5-4 and TRBJ2-2; possible D gene TRBD1, 6 bases. Germline values: CDR1 SGHNT, CDR2 YYREEE (reference sequence). This CDR3 comprises 14 residues. Trimming took off 3 bases at V and 3 bases at J, with 9 bases between the two ends.

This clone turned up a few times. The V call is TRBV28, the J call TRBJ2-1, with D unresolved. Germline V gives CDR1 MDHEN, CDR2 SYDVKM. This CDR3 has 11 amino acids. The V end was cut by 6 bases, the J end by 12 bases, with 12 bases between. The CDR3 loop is CASSTPLGQFF. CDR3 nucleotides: TGTGCCAGCAGCACCCCTCTCGGGCAGTTCTTC.

Here the CDR3 DNA reads TGCAGTGCTAGTGACCGCGCAACTAATGAAAAACTGTTTTTT. This translates into CSASDRATNEKLFF. The chain carries TRBV20-1 and TRBJ1-4; no reliable D call. This CDR3 spans 14 amino acids. V lost 3 bases, J lost 0 bases, and 8 bases lay in between. CDR1 DFQATT and CDR2 SNEGSKA come from the germline V gene (reference sequence).

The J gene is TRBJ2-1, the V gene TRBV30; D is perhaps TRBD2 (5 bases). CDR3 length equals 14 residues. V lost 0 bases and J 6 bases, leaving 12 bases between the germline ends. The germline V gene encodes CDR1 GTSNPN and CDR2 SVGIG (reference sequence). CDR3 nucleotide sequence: TGTGCCTGGAGTGTGACTCAGGCGGGCAATGAGCAGTTCTTC. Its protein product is CAWSVTQAGNEQFF.

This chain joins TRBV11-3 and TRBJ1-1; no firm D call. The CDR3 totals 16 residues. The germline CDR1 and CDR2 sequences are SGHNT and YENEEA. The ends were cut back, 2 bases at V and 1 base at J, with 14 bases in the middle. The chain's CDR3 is CASSLKFMGANTEAFF. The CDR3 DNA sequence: TGTGCCAGCAGCTTAAAGTTTATGGGCGCGAACACTGAAGCTTTCTTT.

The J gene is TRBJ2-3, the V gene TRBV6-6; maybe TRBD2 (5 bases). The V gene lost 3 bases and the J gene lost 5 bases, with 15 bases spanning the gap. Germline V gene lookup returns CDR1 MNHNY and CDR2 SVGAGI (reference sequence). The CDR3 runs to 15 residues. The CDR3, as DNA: TGTGCCAGCAGTTATGCGGGCGGCGCCGGAGATACGCAGTATTTT. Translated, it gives CASSYAGGAGDTQYF.

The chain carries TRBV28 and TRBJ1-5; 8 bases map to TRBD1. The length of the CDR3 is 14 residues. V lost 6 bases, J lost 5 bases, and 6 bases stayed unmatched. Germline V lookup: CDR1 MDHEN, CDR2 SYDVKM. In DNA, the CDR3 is TGTGCCAGCAGGGAGACAGGGGACGATCAGCCCCAGCATTTT. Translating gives CASRETGDDQPQHF. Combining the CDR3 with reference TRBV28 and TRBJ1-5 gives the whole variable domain DVKVTQSSRYLVKRTGEKVFLECVQDMDHENMFWYRQDPGLGLRLIYFSYDVKMKEKGDIPEGYSVSREKKERFSLILESASTNQTSMYLCASRETGDDQPQHFGDGTRLSIL.

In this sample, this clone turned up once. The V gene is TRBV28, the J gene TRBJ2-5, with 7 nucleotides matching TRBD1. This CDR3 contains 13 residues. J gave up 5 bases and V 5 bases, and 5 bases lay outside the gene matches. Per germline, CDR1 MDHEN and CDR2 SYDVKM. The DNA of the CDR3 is TGTGCCAGCAGTCGACAGGGAGTTGAGACCCAGTACTTC. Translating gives CASSRQGVETQYF.

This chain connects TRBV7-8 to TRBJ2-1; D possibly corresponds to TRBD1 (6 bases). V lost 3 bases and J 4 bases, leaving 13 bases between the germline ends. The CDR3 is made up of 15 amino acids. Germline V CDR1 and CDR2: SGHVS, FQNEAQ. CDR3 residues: CASSLAQGRYNEQFF. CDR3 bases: TGTGCCAGCAGCTTGGCACAGGGTAGGTACAATGAGCAGTTCTTC.

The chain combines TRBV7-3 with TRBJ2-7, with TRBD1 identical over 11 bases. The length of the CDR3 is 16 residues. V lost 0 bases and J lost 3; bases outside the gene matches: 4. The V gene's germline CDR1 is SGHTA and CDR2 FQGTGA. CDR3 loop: CASSLTGQGVVYEQYF. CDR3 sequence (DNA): TGTGCCAGCAGCTTAACGGGACAGGGGGTGGTCTACGAGCAGTACTTC.

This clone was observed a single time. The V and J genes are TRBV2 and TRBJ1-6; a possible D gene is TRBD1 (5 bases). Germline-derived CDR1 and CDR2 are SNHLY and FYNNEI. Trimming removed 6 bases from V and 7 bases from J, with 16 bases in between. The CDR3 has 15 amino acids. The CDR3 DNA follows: TGTGCCAGCAGAGCGGGACGGACGGAAAATTCACCCCTCCACTTT. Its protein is CASRAGRTENSPLHF. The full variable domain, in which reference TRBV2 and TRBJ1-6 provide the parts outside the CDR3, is EPEVTQTPSHQVTQMGQEVILRCVPISNHLYFYWYRQILGQKVEFLVSFYNNEISEKSEIFDDQFSVERPDGSNFTLKIRSTKLEDSAMYFCASRAGRTENSPLHFGNGTRLTVT.

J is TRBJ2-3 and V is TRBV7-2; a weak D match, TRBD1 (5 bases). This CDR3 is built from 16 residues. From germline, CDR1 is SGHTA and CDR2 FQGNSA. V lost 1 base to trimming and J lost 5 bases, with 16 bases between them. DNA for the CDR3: TGTGCCAGCAGCTTAGAGGTAGACACAGGAGTAGATACGCAGTATTTT. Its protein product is CASSLEVDTGVDTQYF.

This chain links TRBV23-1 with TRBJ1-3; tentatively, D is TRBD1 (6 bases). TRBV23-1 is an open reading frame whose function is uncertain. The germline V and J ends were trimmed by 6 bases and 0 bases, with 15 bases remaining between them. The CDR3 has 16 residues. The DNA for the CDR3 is TGCGCCAGCAGGGGGAGGGGACACTACTCTGGAAACACCATATATTTT. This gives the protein CASRGRGHYSGNTIYF.

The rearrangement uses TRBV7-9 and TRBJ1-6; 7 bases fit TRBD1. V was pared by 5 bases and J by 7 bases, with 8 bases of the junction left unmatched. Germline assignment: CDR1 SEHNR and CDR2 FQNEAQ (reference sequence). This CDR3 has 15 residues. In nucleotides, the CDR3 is TGTGCCAGCAGCAAGGGACAGTTACCAAATTCACCCCTCCACTTT. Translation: CASSKGQLPNSPLHF.

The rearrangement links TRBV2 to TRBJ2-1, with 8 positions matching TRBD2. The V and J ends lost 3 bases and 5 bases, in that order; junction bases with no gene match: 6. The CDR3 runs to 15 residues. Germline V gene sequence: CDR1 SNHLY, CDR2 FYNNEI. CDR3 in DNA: TGTGCCAGCAGTGAGGAAGTAGCGGGGAACAATGAGCAGTTCTTC. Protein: CASSEEVAGNNEQFF.

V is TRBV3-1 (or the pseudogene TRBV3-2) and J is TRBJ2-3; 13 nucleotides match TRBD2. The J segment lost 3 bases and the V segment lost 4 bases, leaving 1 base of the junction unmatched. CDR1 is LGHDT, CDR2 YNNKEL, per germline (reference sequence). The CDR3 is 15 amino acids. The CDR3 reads CASSRTSGGTDTQYF. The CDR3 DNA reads TGTGCCAGCAGCCGGACTAGCGGGGGTACAGATACGCAGTATTTT.